This T cell receptor beta chain was sequenced for a study of blood T cells in healthy people across ages. Notes on the study in general: PBMCs left unsorted prevented a conclusive naive versus antigen-experienced comparison.

Concerning this clonotype itself: Its matching antigen is unknown. The junction and the germline gene differ at one end; a read error may be behind it.

For the second PCR, which ran for about 6 to 12 cycles, a sample-barcoded 5' primer and a J-beta primer mix were used. TCRdb redid the calling of the 5' RACE reads with MiXCR, one entry per CDR3 protein. Seen here are about 560,000 distinct CDR3 sequences, around 27% observed once, and the top ten hold 3% to 4.5%. CDR3 length: 13 residues. Looked up from germline, CDR1 is MDHEN and CDR2 is SYDVKM. These same data were also listed under a study on T cells of mothers and their children. According to that study: A few healthy Caucasian mothers and their six children donated. Per 15 ul, 1.5 ug of RNA was used, with all extracted RNA going into cDNA synthesis. Each mother gave over 8 million TCR beta CDR3 reads; each child, roughly 3.1 million.

V usage is TRBV28 and J usage is TRBJ1-2; 7 bases agree with TRBD1. Sequenced: blood. The receptor's source is a boy between 2 and 15 years old in good health. The CDR3 coding sequence is TGTGCCAGCAGGTCACAGGGGCCCTATGGCTGCACCTTC. This translates into CASRSQGPYGCTF.